Listed here is a single T cell receptor (beta chain). The germline gives CDR1 GTSNPN, CDR2 SVGIG (reference sequence). The CDR3 extends over 14 amino acids. Trimming removed 3 bases from V and 4 bases from J, with 16 bases in between. The data were taken from a study of blood T cell repertoires in COVID-19. As for the study in general: Samples representing acute and convalescent COVID-19 were sourced from the United States, Italy and Spain.

In terms of age and location, participants ranged from about 18 to 95 years and lived in approximately 26 US areas. Resolution of symptoms, clearance, or two negative PCRs was present in recovered Cohort 3 donors. Clones were read by immunoSEQ multiplex PCR, and TCRdb kept only the in-frame ones, dropping some. The repertoire consists of approximately 280,000 clones, with 85% occurring once and the leading ten covering 2% to 3%. The sample comprised PBMCs or T cells enriched from blood (not recorded which). The gene calls are TRBV30 and TRBJ2-7; D might be TRBD1 (6 bases). The clonotype comes from a woman aged 50 to 65 who had recovered from COVID-19. The CDR3, as DNA: TGTGCCTGGAGCGCCATTGAAGGGGGTTACGAGCAGTACTTC. It yields the protein CAWSAIEGGYEQYF.